What follows are 9 T cell receptor beta chains derived from one specimen sequenced in a study of cytomegalovirus exposure and HLA in healthy donors. The PCR ran on 60 Vbeta and 13 Jbeta primers. TCRdb's copy holds only in-frame clones and misses some; the assay was immunoSEQ multiplex PCR. The repertoire holds roughly 99,000 clones, with around two thirds as singletons. The specimen sequenced was PBMCs. The receptors come from a male donor in good health and CMV-seronegative.

The chain links TRBV11-3 to TRBJ2-5; a weak D match, TRBD2 (6 bases). There are 14 residues in the CDR3. The V gene's germline CDR1 is SGHNT and CDR2 YENEEA. V shed 6 bases and J shed 1 base, with 12 bases lying between them. CDR3 DNA sequence: TGTGCCAGCAGTCTCCGGGACTCCCAAGAGACCCAGTACTTC. As protein: CASSLRDSQETQYF.

This chain links TRBV28 with TRBJ1-5, with D perhaps TRBD1 (6 bases). Germline CDR1 is MDHEN and CDR2 is SYDVKM. The CDR3 sequence is 15 residues long. Trimming shortened V by 7 bases and J by 0 bases, and 13 bases separated the two germline ends. Here the CDR3 reads CASTMTGYSNQPQHF. Here the CDR3 DNA reads TGTGCCAGCACCATGACAGGCTATAGCAATCAGCCCCAGCATTTT.

This chain connects TRBV4-1 to TRBJ2-7; 15 bases fit TRBD2. V lost 4 bases and J lost 3; bases outside the gene matches: 4. This CDR3 is 16 amino acids long. Germline V gives CDR1 MGHRA, CDR2 YSYEKL. As DNA, the CDR3 is TGCGCCAGCAGCCTCGGGACTAGCGGGAGGCGCTACGAGCAGTACTTC. Its translation: CASSLGTSGRRYEQYF.

This clone was counted a single time. V usage is TRBV11-2 and J usage is TRBJ2-5; D is ambiguous. V lost 1 base and J lost 5, with 14 bases in between. CDR3 length: 15 residues. Germline assignment: CDR1 SGHAT and CDR2 FQNNGV. The CDR3 coding sequence is TGTGCCAGCAGCTTAGGACGTCCGGGTCGGGAGACCCAGTACTTC. The encoded protein is CASSLGRPGRETQYF.

The rearrangement uses TRBV9 and TRBJ2-5; the match to TRBD1 covers 8 bases. The germline V gene encodes CDR1 SGDLS and CDR2 YYNGEE. The V segment lost 4 bases and the J segment 5 bases; nucleotides outside the gene matches: 4. The CDR3 spans 13 residues. The CDR3 bases are TGTGCCAGCAGCCCGGGACAGGTTGAGACCCAGTACTTC. Its protein product is CASSPGQVETQYF.

The chain is built from TRBV10-3 and TRBJ1-5; 7 positions agree with TRBD1. From germline, CDR1 is ENHRY and CDR2 SYGVKD. This CDR3 contains 17 residues. Germline trimming cut 2 bases from V and 3 bases from J; bases unmatched to any gene: 10. The CDR3 DNA is TGTGCCATCAGTGAGACGCGCCGGGACAGCCCCAATCAGCCCCAGCATTTT. It encodes CAISETRRDSPNQPQHF.

The J gene is TRBJ2-7, the V gene TRBV5-1; TRBD2 matches 13 bases. J lost 2 bases, V lost 5 bases, and 4 bases had no gene match. This CDR3 has 15 amino acids. The germline gives CDR1 SGHRS, CDR2 YFSETQ. The CDR3 loop reads CASREGLAGPYEQYF. In DNA, the CDR3 is TGCGCCAGCAGGGAGGGACTAGCGGGACCCTACGAGCAGTACTTC. The variable domain in full, with the rest retrieved from reference TRBV5-1 and TRBJ2-7, is KAGVTQTPRYLIKTRGQQVTLSCSPISGHRSVSWYQQTPGQGLQFLFEYFSETQRNKGNFPGRFSGRQFSNSRSEMNVSTLELGDSALYLCASREGLAGPYEQYFGPGTRLTVT.

This chain joins TRBV7-9 and TRBJ1-1, with 7 positions matching TRBD1. V lost 5 bases, J lost 0 bases, and 0 bases stayed unmatched. This CDR3 is built from 13 residues. Germline CDR1 reads SEHNR; CDR2 reads FQNEAQ (reference sequence). CDR3 in amino acids: CASSTGVNTEAFF. The CDR3 DNA reads TGTGCCAGCAGCACAGGGGTGAACACTGAAGCTTTCTTT.

The chain employs TRBV9 and TRBJ2-3, with D unresolved. Germline values: CDR1 SGDLS, CDR2 YYNGEE. Trimming took off 3 bases at V and 6 bases at J, with 11 bases between the two ends. The CDR3 sequence is 13 residues long. In nucleotides, the CDR3 is TGTGCCAGCAGCGCTTGGTACTCCGATACGCAGTATTTT. Amino acid sequence: CASSAWYSDTQYF.